A selection of T cell receptor beta chains follows, all from one sample in a study of CD8 T cells in Susac syndrome. TCRdb re-derived calls from the immunoSEQ multiplex PCR reads in MiXCR, one entry per CDR3 protein. The repertoire holds about 210,000 distinct CDR3 sequences, with roughly 94% as singletons. The sample was CD4+ T cells from PBMCs. These receptors originate from a human donor with multiple sclerosis. CDR3s include the opening cysteine and the closing phenylalanine or tryptophan. The D gene is left open where the match is weak. Part of the rows lack a size; the others show once, few, many or a class for expanded clones.

v_call	clone_size	cdr3_length	d_call	j_call	cdr3_aa	cdr3_nt
TRBV6-6	-	11	-	TRBJ2-6	CASSEQDVLTF	TGTGCCAGCAGTGAACAAGACGTCCTGACTTTC
TRBV4-2	-	14	-	TRBJ1-4	CASSQDPVGEKLFF	TGTGCCAGCAGCCAAGATCCTGTAGGGGAAAAACTGTTTTTT
TRBV29-1	-	13	-	TRBJ1-1	CSVGQNYGAEAFF	TGCAGCGTTGGACAAAACTACGGCGCTGAAGCTTTCTTT
TRBV5-1	-	15	TRBD1	TRBJ1-1	CASSLGQGARTEAFF	TGCGCCAGCAGCTTGGGACAGGGGGCACGAACTGAAGCTTTCTTT
TRBV20-1	-	13	-	TRBJ1-1	CSARRIGESTAFF	TGCAGTGCTAGGCGCATTGGGGAGAGTACGGCTTTCTTT
TRBV23-1	-	15	-	TRBJ1-5	CASSRGPTGNQPQHF	TGCGCCAGCAGTCGCGGACCGACTGGCAATCAGCCCCAGCATTTT
TRBV18	-	13	TRBD1	TRBJ1-5	CASSPMRGTGEHF	TGTGCCAGCTCACCAATGAGAGGGACAGGTGAGCATTTT
TRBV27	-	16	TRBD1	TRBJ1-1	CASRSNPGGQNTEAFF	TGTGCCAGCAGATCTAACCCAGGGGGACAGAACACTGAAGCTTTCTTT
TRBV9	once	15	TRBD2	TRBJ2-7	CASSVAPGGGNEQYF	TGTGCCAGCAGCGTAGCGCCTGGGGGGGGTAACGAGCAGTACTTC
TRBV27	-	13	-	TRBJ1-5	CASTTRRDQPQHF	TGTGCCAGCACTACCCGTAGGGATCAGCCCCAGCATTTT
TRBV12-3/TRBV12-4	-	14	TRBD1	TRBJ1-5	CASTPDRINQPQHF	TGTGCCAGCACCCCGGACAGGATAAATCAGCCCCAGCATTTT
TRBV6-5	-	14	-	TRBJ1-1	CASRPTGSLTEAFF	TGTGCCAGCAGGCCAACAGGGTCTCTAACTGAAGCTTTCTTT
TRBV6-5	-	15	-	TRBJ1-6	CASSYGPFRYSPLHF	TGTGCCAGCAGCTACGGACCTTTCCGTTATTCACCCCTCCACTTT
TRBV10-3	-	16	TRBD2	TRBJ2-2	CAISELGGTNTGELFF	TGTGCCATCAGTGAGTTGGGAGGGACGAACACCGGGGAGCTGTTTTTT
TRBV7-6	-	14	-	TRBJ2-6	CASSSYTGANVLTF	TGTGCCAGCAGCTCATACACTGGGGCCAACGTCCTGACTTTC
TRBV5-6	-	15	-	TRBJ1-1	CASSSSVAGNTEAFF	TGTGCCAGCAGCTCGTCGGTGGCAGGGAACACTGAAGCTTTCTTT
TRBV12-3/TRBV12-4	once	14	TRBD1	TRBJ1-6	CASSRDSPNSPLHF	TGTGCCAGTTCCCGGGACAGCCCGAATTCACCCCTCCACTTT
TRBV29-1	once	13	-	TRBJ2-3	CSVDYLSTDTQYF	TGCAGCGTGGACTACCTTAGCACAGATACGCAGTATTTT
TRBV29-1	-	13	-	TRBJ1-1	CSVETQMNTEAFF	TGCAGCGTTGAAACACAGATGAACACTGAAGCTTTCTTT
TRBV30	-	12	-	TRBJ2-7	CAWSGGDYEQYF	TGTGCCTGGAGTGGGGGGGACTACGAGCAGTACTTC
TRBV25-1	-	12	-	TRBJ1-2	CASSGDSYGYTF	TGTGCCAGCAGTGGTGATAGCTATGGCTACACCTTC
TRBV7-9	-	17	TRBD1	TRBJ1-5	CASRGTGVRYSNQPQHF	TGTGCCAGCAGAGGGACAGGGGTTCGGTATAGCAATCAGCCCCAGCATTTT
TRBV29-1	-	10	-	TRBJ1-2	CSVPGDGYTF	TGCAGCGTTCCCGGTGATGGCTACACCTTC
TRBV7-2	-	16	TRBD2	TRBJ2-5	CASSPNPGLALETQYF	TGTGCCAGCAGCCCGAACCCGGGACTAGCTCTAGAGACCCAGTACTTC
TRBV7-9	-	16	-	TRBJ2-3	CASSFLQGTSTDTQYF	TGTGCCAGCAGCTTCCTGCAGGGGACTAGCACAGATACGCAGTATTTT
TRBV20-1	-	13	-	TRBJ2-7	CSARPDGSYEQYF	TGCAGTGCCAGACCGGACGGCTCCTACGAGCAGTACTTC
TRBV4-1	-	14	-	TRBJ1-2	CASSDRDGDYGYTF	TGCGCCAGCAGCGACCGGGACGGCGACTATGGCTACACCTTC
TRBV5-4	once	14	-	TRBJ1-2	CASSTLGAGYGYTF	TGTGCCAGCAGCACGCTAGGTGCCGGCTATGGCTACACCTTC
TRBV20-1	-	13	-	TRBJ1-4	CSARDLADEKLFF	TGCAGTGCAAGGGACCTTGCGGACGAAAAACTGTTTTTT
TRBV6-5	-	13	-	TRBJ2-1	CASSYSTYNEQFF	TGTGCCAGCAGTTACAGCACCTACAATGAGCAGTTCTTC
TRBV20-1	-	14	-	TRBJ1-1	CSARTAGDHTEAFF	TGCAGTGCTCGGACAGCCGGAGACCACACTGAAGCTTTCTTT
TRBV29-1	-	14	-	TRBJ1-1	CSVVNRAMNTEAFF	TGCAGCGTTGTTAACAGGGCAATGAACACTGAAGCTTTCTTT
TRBV3-1	-	13	-	TRBJ1-5	CASSQGMWQPQHF	TGTGCCAGCAGCCAAGGGATGTGGCAGCCCCAGCATTTT
TRBV15	-	13	-	TRBJ1-1	CATSMGSNTEAFF	TGTGCCACCAGCATGGGGTCGAACACTGAAGCTTTCTTT
TRBV29-1	-	12	-	TRBJ1-1	CSAEQGYTEAFF	TGCAGCGCTGAACAGGGCTACACTGAAGCTTTCTTT
TRBV20-1	-	14	-	TRBJ2-7	CSAHKKERGDEQYF	TGCAGTGCTCATAAGAAAGAACGGGGAGACGAGCAGTACTTC
TRBV7-3	once	14	TRBD1	TRBJ2-3	CASSRQGPADTQYF	TGTGCCAGCAGCAGACAGGGCCCCGCAGATACGCAGTATTTT
TRBV29-1	-	14	-	TRBJ1-6	CSVQSGTRNSPLHF	TGCAGCGTTCAATCCGGGACAAGAAATTCACCCCTCCACTTT
TRBV7-2	-	15	TRBD1	TRBJ2-1	CASSLDGTGNREQFF	TGTGCCAGCAGCTTAGACGGGACAGGGAATCGGGAGCAGTTCTTC
TRBV29-1	-	15	TRBD2	TRBJ2-5	CSVASGGTYQETQYF	TGCAGCGTTGCCAGCGGGGGGACGTACCAAGAGACCCAGTACTTC
TRBV9	-	14	-	TRBJ1-2	CASTIPGANYGYTF	TGTGCCAGCACCATTCCGGGAGCTAACTATGGCTACACCTTC
TRBV7-3	once	15	TRBD1	TRBJ1-2	CASRARDSGYYGYTF	TGTGCCAGCAGGGCCCGGGACAGCGGCTACTATGGCTACACCTTC
TRBV25-1	few	11	-	TRBJ1-2	CASSELDGYTF	TGTGCCAGCAGTGAATTGGATGGCTACACCTTC
TRBV12-3/TRBV12-4	-	13	-	TRBJ1-5	CASSFSSNQPQHF	TGTGCCAGCAGTTTCAGTAGCAATCAGCCCCAGCATTTT
TRBV7-2	-	15	TRBD2	TRBJ2-3	CASSLLAGGPDTQYF	TGTGCCAGCAGTCTTCTAGCGGGGGGGCCAGATACGCAGTATTTT
TRBV12-3/TRBV12-4	-	15	-	TRBJ2-6	CASSMWGTGANVLTF	TGTGCCAGCTCCATGTGGGGTACAGGGGCCAACGTCCTGACTTTC
TRBV20-1	-	12	-	TRBJ1-1	CSASIQGTEAFF	TGCAGTGCTAGTATACAGGGCACTGAAGCTTTCTTT
TRBV7-2	-	17	TRBD1	TRBJ2-3	CASSLALKDRGPDTQYF	TGTGCCAGCAGCTTAGCGCTGAAGGACAGGGGACCAGATACGCAGTATTTT
TRBV29-1	-	12	-	TRBJ2-1	CSVGQIYNEQFF	TGCAGCGTTGGGCAGATCTACAATGAGCAGTTCTTC
TRBV9	-	15	-	TRBJ1-6	CASSVGVSSNSPLHF	TGTGCCAGCAGCGTAGGGGTCTCGAGCAATTCACCCCTCCACTTT
TRBV20-1	-	14	-	TRBJ1-2	CSARVAAGVSGYTF	TGCAGTGCTAGAGTCGCCGCAGGGGTAAGCGGCTACACCTTC
TRBV3-1	-	15	-	TRBJ1-2	CASSQQGWAGDGYTF	TGTGCCAGCAGCCAACAGGGATGGGCTGGTGATGGCTACACCTTC
TRBV20-1	-	13	-	TRBJ1-5	CSATTGTNQPQHF	TGCAGTGCTACTACAGGTACCAATCAGCCCCAGCATTTT
TRBV15	-	16	TRBD2	TRBJ2-5	CATSSGTSGGQETQYF	TGTGCCACCAGCAGCGGGACTAGCGGGGGGCAAGAGACCCAGTACTTC
TRBV6-2/TRBV6-3	-	14	TRBD2	TRBJ2-1	CASLPGGNYNEQFF	TGTGCCAGCCTTCCGGGGGGAAACTACAATGAGCAGTTCTTC
TRBV19	-	10	-	TRBJ1-2	CATPPYGYTF	TGTGCCACCCCACCCTATGGCTACACCTTC
TRBV28	-	15	-	TRBJ1-1	CASSLAAVGKAEAFF	TGTGCCAGCAGTTTAGCAGCAGTCGGGAAGGCTGAAGCTTTCTTT
TRBV9	once	15	TRBD1	TRBJ1-6	CASSTGQGGHSPLHF	TGTGCCAGCAGCACGGGACAGGGTGGTCACTCACCCCTCCACTTT